The sequence of this TCR beta chain was determined in a study of shared clonotypes between healthy human individuals (dated by TCRdb to 2020 to 2021). Concerning the study at large: The cohort comprised two women and a few men aged 18 to 49 years. The study deeply sequenced blood TCR repertoires of several healthy adults to estimate repertoire size and the extent of clonotype sharing between individuals. Between about 0.94 and 10 billion PBMCs per donor were obtained by leukapheresis. To increase sequencing depth and limit assay-specific biases, TCR repertoire library preparation and sequencing were carried out by different laboratories using diverse techniques. For each donor, three plates each were used for CD4 naive and CD4 memory, two plates were used for CD8 naive, and one plate was used for CD8 memory. What the authors observed across the whole study: Pairwise subsampling indicated that sequencing depth was expected to affect the degree of clonotype sharing among donors. Even with the large sequencing depth, rarefaction of the sorted-subset datasets indicated that sequencing was incomplete. Only blood was sampled, and tissue TCR repertoires likely differ from those in blood. Estimated clonotype richness was generally larger for naive than for memory subsets. The small number of donors limited the genetic and exposure-history diversity represented. Higher generation probabilities were observed for clonotypes shared by all four sorted-subset donors than for non-shared clonotypes. Sharing across a few donors was observed for around 5% of naive CD4, 3.5% of naive CD8, 2% to 2.5% of memory CD4, and about 0.39% of memory CD8 clonotypes.

A remark on this clone: Its antigen is not yet known. Base qualities were left out, and no much larger clone turns up one base away.

For the CD8 naive samples, CD45RO-negative cells were positively selected for CCR7, yielding a CD45RA+CCR7+ population from which TemRA cells were excluded. Healthy HIV-negative adults with no recently reported acute infections or vaccinations were included as donors. Every donor was a Caucasian adult living in Nashville, Tennessee, USA. Blood was collected by leukapheresis, and PBMCs were isolated by Ficoll-Histopaque density gradient centrifugation and then cryopreserved in liquid nitrogen vapor phase. Analytical flow cytometry was used to check the purity and quantity of each magnetically sorted T cell population. Genomic DNA was isolated from every sorted fraction and measured by UV absorbance on a Nanodrop 2000c. CDR1 and CDR2 (SGHKS, YYEKEE) derive from the germline V gene (reference sequence). Relative to germline, V is 5 bases shorter and J is 0 bases shorter, with 9 bases between their ends. Spanning cysteine to phenylalanine, the CDR3 consists of 15 amino acids. Of the read, only the CDR3 DNA is kept; its 45 bases are in frame from base 1.

Using the deep immunoSEQ assay, multiplex PCR amplified TCR CDR3 regions from genomic DNA. For each cell subset, the extracted genomic DNA was distributed evenly across all wells of several immunoSEQ 96-well plates, and each plate served as one replicate. For sorted subsets, about 220 ng of genomic DNA, equivalent to roughly 30,000 T cell genomes, went into each replicate PCR. The purified libraries were quantified using a Qubit 3.0 fluorometer, sized with a Bioanalyzer 2100, and then quantified again using the KAPA Library Quantification kit. A separate single-read 150-cycle Illumina NextSeq 550 flow cell was used to sequence each immunoSEQ 96-well plate. Turning to the authors' computational methods: Because the immunoSEQ output held only junctional sequences and lacked quality scores, the filtering could not match the filtering applied to full-length reads. To assign V/J genes and CDR3, sequences were annotated against IMGT germline references using PyIR, a Python wrapper for IgBLAST v1.9. Reads with weak V/J assignments (E-value above 1e-6), missing CDR3, stop codons, out-of-frame junctions, or ambiguous translated residues were removed. V3J clonotypes were defined by identical inferred V gene, J gene, and CDR3 amino acid sequence. To compute the percentage overlap between repertoires, the number of shared unique clonotypes was divided by the size of the smaller repertoire. Richness of each repertoire was evaluated using RTK rarefaction, the Chao1 estimator, and Recon v2.1 estimates of unobserved clonotypes. OLGA was used to compute generation probabilities for all TCRbeta clonotypes that the gDNA method yielded from a few donors. Drawn from immuneACCESS, this table holds only the in-frame rearrangements with V and J called that TCRdb kept. Clones are partly lost; checked studies trace under half to an unresolved V gene and leave the rest unexplained. For V, J and clone size, that table is used; D and trimming come from the DNA. The sample has roughly 890,000 clones on record, 80% to 95% of them singletons. The ten largest clones take up 24% of the sample.

Sequenced sample: naive CD8+ T cells sorted from blood. The label giving this sample's cell subset or site can be read as: CD45RA+CCR7+. The origin of this receptor is a man under 40 in good health. This chain joins TRBV5-5 to TRBJ2-6, with a tentative D gene TRBD1 over 5 matching bases. The nucleotide sequence is given as TGTGCCAGCAGTTATGGGGCCTCTGGGGCCAACGTCCTGACTTTC. The translation is CASSYGASGANVLTF.